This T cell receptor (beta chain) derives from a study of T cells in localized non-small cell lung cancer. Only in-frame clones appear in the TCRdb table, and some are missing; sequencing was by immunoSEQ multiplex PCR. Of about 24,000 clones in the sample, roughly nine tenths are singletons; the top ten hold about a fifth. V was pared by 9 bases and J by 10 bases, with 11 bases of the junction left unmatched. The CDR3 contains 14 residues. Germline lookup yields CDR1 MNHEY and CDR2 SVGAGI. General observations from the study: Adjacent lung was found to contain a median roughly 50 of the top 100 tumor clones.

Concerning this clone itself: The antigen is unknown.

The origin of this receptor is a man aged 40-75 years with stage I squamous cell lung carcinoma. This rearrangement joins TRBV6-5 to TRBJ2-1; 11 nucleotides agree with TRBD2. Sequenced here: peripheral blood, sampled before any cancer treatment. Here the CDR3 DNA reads TGTGCCAGTAACCCTAGCGGGGGGCCAGGAGAGCAGTTCTTC. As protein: CASNPSGGPGEQFF.